These T cell receptor beta chains were read from a single sample in a study of identical twins. From the 5' RACE reads, TCRdb called clonotypes with MiXCR, one entry per CDR3 protein. The sample holds 1.5 million or so distinct CDR3 sequences, about 30% seen once. Sequencing was performed on cord blood. Receptors were obtained from a newborn girl in good health. The CDR3 runs from the conserved cysteine through the conserved F or W. A D gene is named only where the DNA matches it firmly. For some rows the clone size is stated as once, few or many, or as a class when expanded; others skip it.

few,.,TRBJ2-1,TRBV24-1,TGTGCCACCAGTGTGGGGAACTTAGGGTACAATGAGCAGTTCTTC,CATSVGNLGYNEQFF
.,TRBD1,TRBJ2-1,TRBV27,TGTGCCAGCAGTGCGAGGGACAGGGCCCTCAATGAGCAGTTCTTC,CASSARDRALNEQFF
.,.,TRBJ1-4,TRBV3-1,TGTGCCAGCAGCCAAGCGGGAGGGCGACCGAAACTGTTTTTT,CASSQAGGRPKLFF
once,.,TRBJ2-3,TRBV20-1,TGCAGTGCTAGAGGTGATATGGGGGCTTCTCTTAATACGCAGTATTTT,CSARGDMGASLNTQYF
.,.,TRBJ2-5,TRBV5-1,TGCGCCAGCAGCTTGGAACGACTAATATGGGAGACCCAGTACTTC,CASSLERLIWETQYF
.,.,TRBJ2-3,TRBV11-2,TGTGCCAGCAGCCCGCTCCGGGACTCTACTAGCACAGATACGCAGTATTTT,CASSPLRDSTSTDTQYF
few,TRBD1,TRBJ1-2,TRBV28,TGTGCCAGCAGGCATCGGACAGGGGAATCTGGCTACACCTTC,CASRHRTGESGYTF
few,.,TRBJ2-5,TRBV6-5,TGTGCCAGCAGTTACGGTGAAACAGGGAGAAGTGGCCAAGAGACCCAGTACTTC,CASSYGETGRSGQETQYF
few,.,TRBJ2-5,TRBV25-1,TGTGCCAGCAGTGATAGTGTTTTGGGACACCAAGAGACCCAGTACTTC,CASSDSVLGHQETQYF
.,.,TRBJ2-2,TRBV5-1,TGCGCCAGCCCGGAGGACGGGGAGCTGTTTTTT,CASPEDGELFF
.,.,TRBJ1-3,TRBV29-1,TGCAGCGTGGAACGGGGAGGAAGCTCTGGAAACACCATATATTTT,CSVERGGSSGNTIYF